One sample yielded the 20 T cell receptor beta chains listed below, sequenced in a study of tumor-infiltrating lymphocytes in primary liver carcinoma. A constant-region primer primed TCR beta cDNA synthesis from roughly 510 ng of total RNA. The TCR beta library was amplified through three nested multiplex PCR rounds in a modified ARM-PCR procedure. Two initial PCR rounds of around 10 cycles each paired TRBV1-TRBV30 forward primers with a C-beta reverse primer. TCRdb ran MiXCR on the multiplex PCR reads and lists one entry per CDR3 protein. The top ten clones hold more than 15% of a sample with 250,000 to 350,000 distinct CDR3 sequences, almost 60% of them seen once. Out of unsorted whole blood came the blood RNA, and germline DNA was extracted as well. The specimen sequenced was peripheral blood. These receptors all come from a woman younger than 45 with primary liver carcinoma and hepatitis B virus infection.

With regard to this clonotype: This likely comes from a read error, as the CDR3 has no conserved phenylalanine or tryptophan at its end. The V call is TRBV6-2 or TRBV6-3, the J call TRBJ2-7; no reliable D call. Germline CDR1 and CDR2: MNHEY and SVGEGT. CDR3 size: 12 residues. Between the trimmed V and J ends, which lost 6 bases and 4 bases, there was a span of 10 bases. The CDR3 loop is CASSLESYEQYL. The CDR3 nucleotides read TGTGCCAGCAGCCTGGAGAGTTACGAGCAGTACTTG.

A word on this clonotype: Sequence at one end of the junction differs from germline and may be a read error. CDR3 nucleotide sequence: TGCAGCGGATTGGGCGCCGGGTGGAGGCACCCAGATGAGGAGTTCTTC. Translated, it gives CSGLGAGWRHPDEEFF. The chain recombines TRBV29-1 with TRBJ2-1, with D perhaps TRBD2 (5 bases). The CDR3 is 16 amino acids. Germline V gives CDR1 SQVTM, CDR2 ANQGSEA.

This clonotype has more than one count but fewer than ten. This rearrangement joins TRBV5-6 to TRBJ2-3, with TRBD2 identical over 7 bases. Trimming at V came to 7 bases and at J to 6 bases, leaving 8 bases not matched to a gene. In germline, CDR1 is SGHDT, CDR2 YYEEEE. The CDR3 loop spans 13 amino acids. The CDR3 is CASYGEGKDTQYF. CDR3 in DNA: TGTGCCAGCTACGGGGAGGGGAAGGATACGCAGTATTTT.

The rearrangement links TRBV5-5 to TRBJ1-4, with a weak D call TRBD1 (5 bases). The germline V gene has CDR1 SGHKS and CDR2 YYEKEE (reference sequence). V was shortened by 4 bases and J by 3 bases, with 13 bases between the two germline ends. The CDR3 is made up of 15 amino acids. CDR3 nucleotides: TGTGCCAGCAGCCCCCCCAGGGTACCTAATGAAAAACTGTTTTTT. It specifies CASSPPRVPNEKLFF.

This chain links TRBV6-2 or TRBV6-3 with TRBJ2-2, with a tentative D call TRBD1 (7 bases). The V gene lost 0 bases and the J gene lost 10 bases, with 24 bases spanning the gap. This CDR3 spans 18 amino acids. Per germline, CDR1 MNHEY and CDR2 SVGEGT. The CDR3: CASSYSRGQTGRHEELFF. The CDR3 bases are TGTGCCAGCAGTTACTCGCGCGGTCAGACAGGGAGGCACGAGGAGCTGTTTTTT.

Comments on this clonotype: This clone may be a read error of a much larger clone one base away. The chain combines TRBV6-5 with TRBJ2-1, with 7 bases that match TRBD2. Germline V gene sequence: CDR1 MNHEY, CDR2 SVGAGI. This CDR3 region has 16 residues. CDR3 in amino acids: CASSHTVGGLYNEQLF. The CDR3 bases are TGTGCCAGCAGTCACACGGTGGGAGGGTTGTACAATGAGCAGCTCTTC.

About this clonotype: Sequence at one end of the junction differs from germline and may be a read error. The CDR3 spells CVSSSASRRRDYNEQFF. The CDR3 region has the DNA TGTGTCAGCAGCTCAGCTAGCAGGAGAAGGGACTACAATGAGCAGTTCTTC. This rearrangement joins TRBV11-3 to TRBJ2-1; possibly TRBD2 for D (5 bases). Germline CDR1 SGHNT, CDR2 YENEEA. The CDR3 has 17 residues.

Only a few counts were recorded for this clonotype. This chain joins TRBV12-3 or TRBV12-4 and TRBJ2-5; possibly TRBD1 for D (6 bases). Trimming pared 4 bases from V and 4 bases from J, leaving 16 bases between. The CDR3 spans 15 residues. CDR3 in amino acids: CASSWERGIRETQYF. DNA for the CDR3: TGTGCCAGCAGTTGGGAAAGGGGGATCAGAGAGACCCAGTACTTC.

In this sample, this clonotype turned up a few times. This sequence may be a read error, since a much larger clone differs from it by one base. The chain has TRBV11-2 and TRBJ2-1, with 9 bases aligning to TRBD2. The CDR3 totals 18 residues. Per the germline V gene, CDR1 is SGHAT and CDR2 is FQNNGV. V lost 7 bases and J lost 9; bases outside the gene matches: 22. This chain's CDR3 is CASNSNWGYSGSASEQFF. For the CDR3, the DNA is TGTGCCAGCAACTCCAACTGGGGGTATAGCGGGAGTGCTAGTGAGCAGTTCTTC.

The chain couples TRBV6-2 or TRBV6-3 to TRBJ2-5, with 7 bases identical to TRBD1. The germline gives CDR1 MNHEY, CDR2 SVGEGT. This CDR3 spans 14 amino acids. J gave up 4 bases and V 4 bases, and 6 bases lay outside the gene matches. CDR3 DNA sequence: TGTGCCAGCAGTTTACAGGGGTTCCGAGAGACCCAGTACTTC. It encodes CASSLQGFRETQYF.

Many counts were recorded for this clonotype. This chain uses TRBV11-2 with TRBJ2-1; the match to TRBD2 covers 7 bases. V lost 4 bases, J lost 8 bases, and 8 bases stayed unmatched. Germline V gene sequence: CDR1 SGHAT, CDR2 FQNNGV. This CDR3 is 14 amino acids long. CDR3 residues: CASSWRAGVDEQFF. As DNA, the CDR3 is TGTGCCAGCAGCTGGAGGGCGGGGGTGGATGAGCAGTTCTTC.

As for this clonotype: This sequence may be a read error, since a much larger clone differs from it by one base. This chain joins TRBV29-1 and TRBJ1-2; D is ambiguous. The CDR3 length is 11 residues. Germline V CDR1 and CDR2: SQVTM, ANQGSEA. V was shortened by 6 bases and J by 8 bases, with 13 bases between the two germline ends. CDR3 bases: TGCAGCGTGGAGCGCATCCGAGGCTACACCTTC. This codes for CSVERIRGYTF.

This clonotype was recorded many times. This chain links TRBV6-5 with TRBJ1-6; D gene uncertain. With 9 bases removed from V and 9 bases from J, the gap between germline ends came to 12 bases. Germline loops: CDR1 MNHEY, CDR2 SVGAGI. This CDR3 spans 12 amino acids. The CDR3: CASTDWISPLHF. The CDR3 nucleotides are TGTGCCAGTACTGATTGGATTTCACCCCTCCACTTT.

In the case of this clonotype: A clone one base away is much larger, so this may be a read error. V and J are TRBV6-1 and TRBJ2-3; tentative D call: TRBD2 (5 bases). The CDR3 is 16 residues long. Per the germline V gene, CDR1 is MNHNS and CDR2 is SASEGT. The V gene lost 6 bases and the J gene lost 2 bases, with 18 bases spanning the gap. CDR3 sequence: CASRMDPPSPTDTQYF. CDR3 sequence (DNA): TGTGCCAGCAGGATGGACCCTCCTAGCCCCACAGATACGCAGTATTTT.

This clonotype was found a few times. This may stem from a read error, because a much larger clone lies one nucleotide away. The genes are TRBV11-2 and TRBJ1-3; D gene ambiguous. The CDR3 contains 16 residues. In germline, CDR1 is SGHAT, CDR2 FQNNGV. CDR3 loop: CVSSHPPGISGNTIYF. CDR3 bases: TGTGTCAGCAGCCATCCTCCGGGAATCTCTGGAAACACCATATATTTT.

This chain uses TRBV11-1 with TRBJ2-1; D is possibly TRBD2 (5 bases). The germline V gene encodes CDR1 SGHAT and CDR2 FQDESV (reference sequence). This CDR3 spans 15 amino acids. V lost 5 bases, J lost 3 bases, and 14 bases lay in between. In DNA, the CDR3 is TGTGCCAGCAGCCATGTGTGGGAGTGCTACAATGAGCAGTTCTTC. Translating it yields CASSHVWECYNEQFF.

With regard to this clonotype: A much larger clone sits a single nucleotide away, making a read error possible. It is likely a read error, because the conserved phenylalanine at the end of the CDR3 is missing. The chain combines TRBV28 with TRBJ2-1; 10 bases align to TRBD2. The V segment lost 10 bases and the J segment 7 bases; nucleotides outside the gene matches: 13. Germline-derived CDR1 and CDR2 are MDHEN and SYDVKM. This CDR3 spans 15 amino acids. The CDR3 bases are TGTGCCACCCTGACCTCAGCGGGAGGGCTTAATGAGCAGTTCTTA. It specifies CATLTSAGGLNEQFL.

This clonotype was picked up a small number of times. The J gene is TRBJ2-3, the V gene TRBV5-6; 8 nucleotides align to TRBD2. This CDR3 has 14 residues. Per the germline V gene, CDR1 is SGHDT and CDR2 is YYEEEE. Germline trimming cut 5 bases from V and 5 bases from J; bases unmatched to any gene: 7. Here the CDR3 reads CASSLTSAIDTQYF. CDR3 DNA: TGTGCCAGCAGTTTGACTAGCGCGATAGATACGCAGTATTTT.

The rearrangement joins TRBV4-1 to TRBJ2-5; D is perhaps TRBD1 (7 bases). This CDR3 has 15 amino acids. The V gene's germline CDR1 is MGHRA and CDR2 YSYEKL. This chain's CDR3 is CVNSPEGQFAETQYF. For the CDR3, the DNA is TGCGTCAACAGCCCGGAGGGACAGTTTGCAGAGACCCAGTACTTC.

In the case of this clonotype: The final CDR3 position lacks the conserved phenylalanine or tryptophan, pointing to a likely read error. The genes are TRBV28 and TRBJ1-2; 7 positions match TRBD1. Trimming removed 9 bases from V and 8 bases from J; junction bases left unmatched: 15. This CDR3 has 14 amino acids. The germline gives CDR1 MDHEN, CDR2 SYDVKM. CDR3 nucleotides: TGTGCCAGTCGTGACCACAGGGGTAGGAACGGCTACACCTCC. Its translation: CASRDHRGRNGYTS.